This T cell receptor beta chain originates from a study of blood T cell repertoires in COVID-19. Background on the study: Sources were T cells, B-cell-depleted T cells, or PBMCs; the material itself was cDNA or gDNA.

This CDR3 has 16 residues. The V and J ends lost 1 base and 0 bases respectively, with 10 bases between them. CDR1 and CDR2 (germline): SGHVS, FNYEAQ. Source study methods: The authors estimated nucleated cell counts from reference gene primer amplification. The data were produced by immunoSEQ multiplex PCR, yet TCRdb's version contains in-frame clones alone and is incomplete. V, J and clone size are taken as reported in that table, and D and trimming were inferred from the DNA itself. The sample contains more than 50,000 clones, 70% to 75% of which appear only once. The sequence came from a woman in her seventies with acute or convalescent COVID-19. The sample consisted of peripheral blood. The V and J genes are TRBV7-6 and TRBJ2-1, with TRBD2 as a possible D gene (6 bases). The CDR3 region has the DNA TGTGCCAGCAGCTTAGGGGGGGTTACCTCCTACAATGAGCAGTTCTTC. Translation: CASSLGGVTSYNEQFF.